This T cell receptor beta chain was captured in a study of T-cell reconstitution after alpha-beta-depleted transplantation in children (dated by TCRdb to about 2016). Broadly, across the study: Using TCR repertoire profiling, the study quantitatively followed how T-cell immune reconstitution unfolded in children after TCRalphabeta/CD19-depleted allogeneic hematopoietic cell transplantation.

Via the germline V gene (reference sequence), CDR1 is DFQATT and CDR2 SNEGSKA. The CDR3 measures 12 amino acids from cysteine to phenylalanine. CDR3 DNA only is kept here, 36 bases in frame from base 1. The V and J ends are trimmed by 4 bases and 8 bases, leaving 11 bases between them. Results and caveats for the whole study, not just this receptor: In some patients, the high TCRbeta diversity seen at day 60 was put down to recipient T cells and intrathymic progenitors that had survived conditioning. Over subsequent months, a decline in hyperexpanded clone frequencies was noted, and after one year, T-cell counts and TCRbeta diversity were mostly ascribed to newly produced T cells. About two months after transplant, the apparently early recovery of alphabetaT-cell counts reportedly depended on just several hundred clones that had expanded rapidly and came from non-depleted graft cells.

This clonotype was observed many times. Which antigen it targets is not known. No much larger clone is present one base from it, and per-base qualities are unavailable. Library prep was done by PCR. The run used an Illumina HiSeq 2500. TCR libraries were prepared with molecular barcoding, using unique molecular identifiers to normalize TCRbeta repertoire quantification. TCRdb passed the public sequencing reads through fastp at Q25 and MiXCR, retaining productive beta sequences. Entries are consolidated by CDR3 protein sequence, retaining the most common genes and DNA. A total of fewer than 150,000 distinct CDR3 sequences appear in this sample, roughly 23% of them only once. The top ten clonotypes cover about 11% of the sample. What the treatment or condition label conveys for this sample: allogeneic hematopoietic cell transplantation with graft depleted of TCRalphabeta T cells and CD19 B cells. The children who served as transplant recipients had been given grafts of TCRalphabeta/CD19-depleted allogeneic hematopoietic cells.

The chain was built from TRBV20-1 and TRBJ2-2, with no reliable assignment of the D segment. Sample: PBMCs, mostly from graft donor cells, taken 180 days after TCRalphabeta/CD19-depleted stem cell transplant. The sequence derives from a male patient aged 2 to 9 who had a stem cell transplant for chronic granulomatous disease, so the T cells may come from the graft donor. Here the CDR3 is given as CSAKGAAGELFF. The DNA sequence is given as TGCAGTGCTAAGGGCGCCGCGGGGGAGCTGTTTTTT.